This entry features one TCR beta chain sequence. Original processing methods: Amplification of reference gene primers was used by the study to estimate nucleated cell counts. The repertoire was sequenced with immunoSEQ multiplex PCR; TCRdb's copy has only in-frame clones and lacks some. D and trimming come from the DNA, and the V and J calls and clone size come from that table. The sample carries about 180,000 clones, 86% recorded once. Clinical histories supplied by participants themselves formed the basis of cohort assignment. Donors in Cohort 3 who had recovered were those with two negative PCRs, healthcare professional clearance, or resolution of their symptoms. The entry originates in a study of blood T cell repertoires in COVID-19. As for the study in general: The study drew acute and convalescent COVID-19 samples from the United States, Italy and Spain.

The V and J ends lost 0 bases and 0 bases respectively, with 11 bases between them. This CDR3 spans 16 amino acids. The germline gives CDR1 SGHRS, CDR2 YFSETQ. The chain recombines TRBV5-1 with TRBJ2-3, with D possibly TRBD2 on 5 matching bases. The sequencing sample was made of PBMCs or T cells enriched from blood (not recorded which). The sequence was collected from a woman under 40 who had recovered from COVID-19. In nucleotides, the CDR3 is TGCGCCAGCAGCTTGGGCCTAGCAGCTAGCACAGATACGCAGTATTTT. Translation gives CASSLGLAASTDTQYF.